This T cell receptor (beta chain) came from a study of cytomegalovirus exposure and HLA in healthy donors. Regarding the study as a whole: There were fewer than 200 TCR beta chains listed as cytomegalovirus-associated. TCR beta V segments were, for the most part, productive about 87% or about 30% of the time in an earlier analysis.

The junction had 10 bases not matched to a gene; V was cut back by 5 bases and J by 5 bases. This CDR3 has 16 residues. Germline V lookup: CDR1 SGHTA, CDR2 FQGNSA. In the case of this clone: The antigen remains undetermined.

The PCR had 60 Vbeta and 13 Jbeta primers. The protocol was immunoSEQ multiplex PCR, while the TCRdb copy is restricted to in-frame clones and leaves out a portion. This sample has approximately 160,000 clones, with roughly four fifths found just once. This rearrangement joins TRBV7-2 to TRBJ2-1; 9 nucleotides agree with TRBD2. Material: PBMCs. This receptor was obtained from a man aged 18 to 35 in good health and CMV-seronegative. CDR3 nucleotides: TGTGCCAGCAGCCCTAGCGGGGCGGGACGGAACAATGAGCAGTTCTTC. Translation: CASSPSGAGRNNEQFF.